Below, one TCR beta chain is given with its context. The sample originates from a study of identifying expanded T cells in peripheral blood. Collection occurred without any documented infections or immune events in donors. With V trimmed by 5 bases and J by 2 bases, 6 bases remained unmatched. The CDR3 is made up of 15 amino acids. Germline lookup yields CDR1 SGHTA and CDR2 FQGNSA. Using immunoSEQ multiplex PCR, the repertoire was profiled, and TCRdb retains in-frame clones only, with some absent. The repertoire holds about 100,000 clones, with 88% as singletons. The V and J genes are TRBV7-2 and TRBJ1-5, with TRBD1 matching 7 bases. The receptor was isolated from a person aged 18 to 75 in good health. The sample was blood. CDR3 bases: TGTGCCAGCAGCGTACAGGGGACAGGCAATCAGCCCCAGCATTTT. It encodes CASSVQGTGNQPQHF. Full variable domain (rest looked up from reference TRBV7-2 and TRBJ1-5): GAGVSQSPSNKVTEKGKDVELRCDPISGHTALYWYRQSLGQGLEFLIYFQGNSAPDKSGLPSDRFSAERTGGSVSTLTIQRTQQEDSAVYLCASSVQGTGNQPQHFGDGTRLSIL.